The 24 T cell receptor beta chains listed next were all sequenced from one sample in a study of T cell responses to AZD1222 COVID-19 vaccine. Some clones are missing from TCRdb's copy, which holds only in-frame ones; the method was immunoSEQ multiplex PCR. The sample includes 65,000 to 85,000 clones, roughly 88% of them seen just once. The starting material was peripheral blood, obtained 28 days after the second AZD1222 dose. These receptors came from an adult who received the AZD1222 COVID-19 vaccine.

The chain employs TRBV6-1 and TRBJ1-2, with no clear D. The CDR3 has 12 amino acids. V shed 0 bases and J shed 4 bases, with 3 bases lying between them. Per germline, CDR1 MNHNS and CDR2 SASEGT. This CDR3 is CASSEAGYGYTF. As DNA, the CDR3 is TGTGCCAGCAGTGAAGCCGGCTATGGCTACACCTTC.

The chain has TRBV7-8 and TRBJ2-1; 9 bases are a match to TRBD2. From germline, CDR1 is SGHVS and CDR2 FQNEAQ. With 2 bases clipped from V and 4 bases from J, the junction kept 15 bases outside the gene matches. The CDR3 sequence is 19 residues long. CDR3 residues: CASSLTLRGGAGGYNEQFF. In nucleotides, the CDR3 is TGTGCCAGCAGCTTAACCCTCCGAGGGGGAGCGGGGGGTTACAATGAGCAGTTCTTC. The complete variable domain, with remaining parts taken from reference TRBV7-8 and TRBJ2-1, reads GAGVSQSPRYKVAKRGQDVALRCDPISGHVSLFWYQQALGQGPEFLTYFQNEAQLDKSGLPSDRFFAERPEGSVSTLKIQRTQQEDSAVYLCASSLTLRGGAGGYNEQFFGPGTRLTVL.

The V gene is TRBV9, the J gene TRBJ2-7; 10 bases fit TRBD1. Germline CDR1 reads SGDLS; CDR2 reads YYNGEE. The V segment lost 3 bases and the J segment 5 bases; nucleotides outside the gene matches: 8. This CDR3 comprises 15 residues. The CDR3, as DNA: TGTGCCAGCAGCGGGGGGACAGGGGATTTGGACGAGCAGTACTTC. This gives the protein CASSGGTGDLDEQYF.

This rearrangement joins TRBV2 to TRBJ2-6, with D possibly matching TRBD1 (6 bases). The CDR3 runs to 15 residues. The germline gives CDR1 SNHLY, CDR2 FYNNEI. Trimming removed 8 bases at V and 2 bases at J, with 13 bases between. The CDR3 loop is CASGVTGTGANVLTF. CDR3 DNA: TGTGCCAGCGGAGTTACAGGGACTGGGGCCAACGTCCTGACTTTC.

This sequence joins TRBV5-1 and TRBJ2-6, with 8 bases that match TRBD1. Per the germline V gene, CDR1 is SGHRS and CDR2 is YFSETQ. The CDR3 runs to 17 residues. With 3 bases clipped from V and 0 bases from J, the junction kept 5 bases outside the gene matches. This CDR3 reads CASSWTGPSSGANVLTF. The CDR3 DNA sequence: TGCGCCAGCAGCTGGACAGGGCCGAGCTCTGGGGCCAACGTCCTGACTTTC.

This chain connects TRBV10-3 to TRBJ2-1; D possibly corresponds to TRBD1 (5 bases). Germline CDR1 reads ENHRY; CDR2 reads SYGVKD. The CDR3 loop spans 14 amino acids. V was shortened by 6 bases and J by 7 bases, with 16 bases between the two germline ends. The CDR3 DNA sequence: TGTGCCATCAGGGCAGACAGTCCTCTGAATGAGCAGTTCTTC. Residues: CAIRADSPLNEQFF.

The chain uses TRBV24-1 and TRBJ1-5; 8 positions agree with TRBD1. The CDR3 extends over 20 amino acids. Trimming cost V 12 bases and J 0 bases; bases outside gene matches: 24. Germline CDR1 reads KGHDR; CDR2 reads SFDVKD. CDR3 protein: CAGPSRAPRADRDSNQPQHF. The CDR3, as DNA: TGTGCCGGGCCGAGTAGGGCACCCCGTGCGGACAGGGATAGCAATCAGCCCCAGCATTTT.

CDR3 protein: CAISPGQDQPQHF. For the CDR3, the DNA is TGTGCCATCAGTCCGGGACAGGATCAGCCCCAGCATTTT. This sequence joins TRBV10-3 and TRBJ1-5, with TRBD1 matching 8 bases. The germline CDR1 and CDR2 sequences are ENHRY and SYGVKD. CDR3 length equals 13 residues. V gave up 5 bases and J gave up 5 bases; unmatched junction bases: 2.

V gene TRBV28 combines with J gene TRBJ1-5; no firm D call. Trimming removed 1 base at V and 9 bases at J, with 7 bases between. In germline, CDR1 is MDHEN, CDR2 SYDVKM. The CDR3 is 12 amino acids. CDR3 region: CASSLLGMPQHF. DNA for the CDR3: TGTGCCAGCAGTTTATTAGGTATGCCCCAGCATTTT.

This chain uses TRBV18 with TRBJ1-3; D is ambiguous. Germline V CDR1 and CDR2: KGHSH, LQKENI. This CDR3 has 15 amino acids. The V and J ends lost 5 bases and 0 bases respectively, with 11 bases between them. CDR3 protein: CASSVTANSGNTIYF. CDR3 DNA: TGTGCCAGCTCAGTAACAGCCAACTCTGGAAACACCATATATTTT.

The J gene is TRBJ2-1, the V gene TRBV7-8, with D hard to call. The ends were cut back, 0 bases at V and 12 bases at J, with 12 bases in the middle. Per the germline V gene, CDR1 is SGHVS and CDR2 is FQNEAQ. The CDR3 is 13 residues long. CDR3 nucleotides: TGTGCCAGCAGCTTAGCTGGGGTGTGGGGGCAGTTCTTC. Translated: CASSLAGVWGQFF. Using reference TRBV7-8 and TRBJ2-1 for the parts outside the CDR3, the full variable domain is GAGVSQSPRYKVAKRGQDVALRCDPISGHVSLFWYQQALGQGPEFLTYFQNEAQLDKSGLPSDRFFAERPEGSVSTLKIQRTQQEDSAVYLCASSLAGVWGQFFGPGTRLTVL.

The genes are TRBV19 and TRBJ1-5, with a tentative D call TRBD1 (5 bases). The V gene's germline CDR1 is LNHDA and CDR2 SQIVND (reference sequence). The CDR3 totals 16 residues. Trimming stripped 7 bases from V and 1 base from J, with 17 bases between. The CDR3, as DNA: TGTGCCAGTAAACCGGGACTGGGCGTAAGCAATCAGCCCCAGCATTTT. It translates to CASKPGLGVSNQPQHF.

This chain links TRBV7-3 with TRBJ1-1; D might be TRBD1 (6 bases). CDR3 length equals 13 residues. Trimming took 4 bases from V and 6 from J, leaving 12 bases between them. Germline assignment: CDR1 SGHTA and CDR2 FQGTGA. The CDR3 spells CASSSGAQAEAFF. Here the CDR3 DNA reads TGTGCCAGCAGCTCGGGGGCGCAGGCTGAAGCTTTCTTT.

V is TRBV4-2 and J is TRBJ2-1; TRBD2 matches at 7 bases. This CDR3 contains 17 residues. From germline, CDR1 is LGHNA and CDR2 YNFKEQ. After removal of 0 bases from V and 8 bases from J, the junction contained 13 bases not matched to a gene. CDR3 in amino acids: CASSQDEGRVDQDEQFF. The CDR3 DNA follows: TGTGCCAGCAGCCAAGATGAGGGGAGGGTAGATCAGGATGAGCAGTTCTTC.

V gene TRBV4-1 combines with J gene TRBJ2-2; the D is unclear. CDR3 length equals 13 residues. Germline V gene sequence: CDR1 MGHRA, CDR2 YSYEKL. The V end lost 10 bases, the J end lost 3 bases, and 12 bases lay between the germline ends. CDR3 in amino acids: CATQGYDTGELFF. In nucleotides, the CDR3 is TGCGCCACCCAAGGGTACGACACCGGGGAGCTGTTTTTT.

The chain is built from TRBV2 and TRBJ1-1; TRBD1 aligns across 9 bases. J was trimmed by 6 bases and V by 2 bases; bases with no gene match: 7. CDR3 length: 15 residues. Looked up from germline, CDR1 is SNHLY and CDR2 is FYNNEI. This CDR3 is CASSEPDRGLPEAFF. The CDR3 DNA reads as TGTGCCAGCAGTGAACCGGACAGGGGTTTACCTGAAGCTTTCTTT.

CDR3 in DNA: TGTGCCAGCTCACCACTGGACGGCTACGAGCAGTACTTC. It yields the protein CASSPLDGYEQYF. The rearrangement links TRBV18 to TRBJ2-7; D is undetermined. This CDR3 spans 13 amino acids. V lost 1 base to trimming and J lost 3 bases, with 7 bases between them. Germline CDR1 and CDR2: KGHSH and LQKENI.

V gene TRBV10-1 combines with J gene TRBJ2-7, with D uncertain. The germline V and J ends were trimmed by 0 bases and 5 bases, with 20 bases remaining between them. Germline CDR1 is WNHNN and CDR2 is SYGVQD (reference sequence). This CDR3 spans 17 amino acids. In nucleotides, the CDR3 is TGCGCCAGCAGTGAGTCCGCGGCCGGGCCCAAATCCAACGAGCAGTACTTC. Translation gives CASSESAAGPKSNEQYF.

A single count supports this clone. CDR3 sequence reads: CASSLAFGGGGYTF. In DNA form, the CDR3 reads TGTGCCAGCAGCTTAGCATTTGGGGGGGGTGGCTACACCTTC. The rearrangement joins TRBV7-6 to TRBJ1-2, with a weak D call TRBD1 (5 bases). Deletions cut 0 bases from V and 7 bases from J, with 12 bases between. Germline values: CDR1 SGHVS, CDR2 FNYEAQ. This CDR3 spans 14 amino acids.

This chain uses TRBV5-1 with TRBJ2-7, with D perhaps TRBD2 (6 bases). This CDR3 region has 14 residues. The germline CDR1 and CDR2 sequences are SGHRS and YFSETQ. Trimming cost V 2 bases and J 0 bases, with 9 bases left between them. The CDR3 reads CASSFGRSSYEQYF. The DNA of the CDR3 is TGCGCCAGCAGCTTTGGGAGGAGCTCCTACGAGCAGTACTTC.

This chain joins TRBV7-3 and TRBJ2-3, with 14 bases identical to TRBD2. The J segment lost 3 bases and the V segment lost 5 bases, leaving 7 bases of the junction unmatched. Germline V gene sequence: CDR1 SGHTA, CDR2 FQGTGA. The CDR3 covers 17 residues. CDR3 protein: CASSLRLAGGPTDTQYF. The CDR3 DNA sequence: TGTGCCAGCAGCCTGAGACTAGCGGGGGGGCCGACAGATACGCAGTATTTT.

V is TRBV28 and J is TRBJ1-3; weak D call: TRBD1 (6 bases). The CDR3 length is 15 residues. Germline lookup yields CDR1 MDHEN and CDR2 SYDVKM. The V end was cut by 6 bases, the J end by 1 base, with 13 bases between. This CDR3 reads CASSLTGSSGNTIYF. In DNA form, the CDR3 reads TGTGCCAGCAGCCTTACAGGGAGTTCTGGAAACACCATATATTTT.

The chain recombines TRBV18 with TRBJ1-1; no reliable D call. Trimming took off 2 bases at V and 1 base at J, with 8 bases between the two ends. The CDR3 is 14 amino acids. Germline-derived CDR1 and CDR2 are KGHSH and LQKENI. Here the CDR3 DNA reads TGTGCCAGCTCACCAGTCCCAACGAACACTGAAGCTTTCTTT. Encoded protein: CASSPVPTNTEAFF. The full variable domain, its missing parts supplied by reference TRBV18 and TRBJ1-1, is NAGVMQNPRHLVRRRGQEARLRCSPMKGHSHVYWYRQLPEEGLKFMVYLQKENIIDESGMPKERFSAEFPKEGPSILRIQQVVRGDSAAYFCASSPVPTNTEAFFGQGTRLTVV.

The chain couples TRBV20-1 to TRBJ1-5; D unclear. Germline values: CDR1 DFQATT, CDR2 SNEGSKA (reference sequence). The CDR3 spans 11 residues. The V and J ends lost 6 bases and 5 bases respectively, with 8 bases between them. In DNA, the CDR3 is TGCAGTGCCAGTAGGGATCAGCCCCAGCATTTT. It codes for CSASRDQPQHF.